Below, 5 T cell receptor beta chains from the same sample are listed, as sequenced in a study of T cell responses to AZD1222 COVID-19 vaccine. Assay used: immunoSEQ multiplex PCR; TCRdb lists only in-frame clones, some missing. The data contain roughly 140,000 clones, more than 85% of them singletons. The input for sequencing was peripheral blood, taken on day 0 of AZD1222 vaccination. These receptors were collected from an adult in good health.

The V call is TRBV10-3, the J call TRBJ2-3; D call uncertain. V was clipped by 0 bases and J by 2 bases, with 9 bases between them. Germline V gene lookup returns CDR1 ENHRY and CDR2 SYGVKD. The CDR3 is 15 amino acids. The CDR3 nucleotides are TGTGCCATCAGTGAGTCTAGGCAGTACACAGATACGCAGTATTTT. Translating gives CAISESRQYTDTQYF.

The V and J genes are TRBV6-5 and TRBJ1-2, with 8 bases matching TRBD1. The length of the CDR3 is 15 residues. Germline-derived CDR1 and CDR2 are MNHEY and SVGAGI. J was trimmed by 2 bases and V by 1 base; bases with no gene match: 3. CDR3 residues: CASSYYGQGNYGYTF. In DNA, the CDR3 is TGTGCCAGCAGTTACTATGGACAGGGCAACTATGGCTACACCTTC.

This chain uses TRBV15 with TRBJ2-7, with a possible D match to TRBD1 (5 bases). This CDR3 region has 13 residues. Trimming cost V 0 bases and J 7 bases, with 10 bases left between them. Looked up from germline, CDR1 is LNHNV and CDR2 is YYDKDF (reference sequence). The CDR3 is CATSREAAGEQYF. The CDR3 DNA is TGTGCCACCAGCAGAGAGGCAGCAGGGGAGCAGTACTTC.

J is TRBJ1-1 and V is TRBV30; D possibly corresponds to TRBD1 (5 bases). Germline CDR1 GTSNPN, CDR2 SVGIG (reference sequence). V was shortened by 3 bases and J by 0 bases, with 11 bases between the two germline ends. CDR3 length equals 14 residues. CDR3 loop: CAWSAGTLNTEAFF. The CDR3 DNA reads as TGTGCCTGGAGCGCTGGGACTTTGAACACTGAAGCTTTCTTT.

The chain is built from TRBV2 and TRBJ2-7; 7 nucleotides line up with TRBD1. This CDR3 comprises 15 residues. V lost 3 bases to trimming and J lost 0 bases; unmatched junction nucleotides: 5. Germline V gene data show CDR1 as SNHLY and CDR2 as FYNNEI. CDR3 amino acids: CASSDTGESSYEQYF. CDR3 sequence (DNA): TGTGCCAGCAGTGACACAGGGGAGAGCTCCTACGAGCAGTACTTC.